The next 3 T cell receptor beta chains were all read from a single sample in a study of blood T cell repertoires in COVID-19. Here immunoSEQ multiplex PCR was the method, and the copy in TCRdb shows in-frame clones only, minus some. In the table there are approximately 350,000 clones, roughly 90% of which are singletons. Sample: peripheral blood. The receptors come from a woman younger than 45 with COVID-19, enrolled during active disease.

For the CDR3, the DNA is TGTGCCAGCAGTTACTCCTCAGGGGGCGCCCCGAACAATGAGCAGTTCTTC. This sequence encodes CASSYSSGGAPNNEQFF. The chain combines TRBV6-2 or TRBV6-3 with TRBJ2-1; the match to TRBD1 covers 8 bases. V shed 0 bases, J shed 5 bases, and the junction held 9 bases outside the gene matches. Germline V lookup: CDR1 MNHEY, CDR2 SVGEGT. There are 17 residues in the CDR3.

This clone is a singleton in its sample. The CDR3 is CASSLSSGGAVRSYNEQFF. The DNA of the CDR3 is TGTGCCAGCAGCTTATCTAGCGGGGGGGCGGTCAGGTCCTACAATGAGCAGTTCTTC. The rearrangement joins TRBV7-9 to TRBJ2-1; TRBD2 agrees at 12 bases. Germline V gene lookup returns CDR1 SEHNR and CDR2 FQNEAQ (reference sequence). This CDR3 has 19 residues. V gave up 2 bases and J gave up 1 base; unmatched junction bases: 9.

This chain joins TRBV4-3 and TRBJ2-1; no clear D gene. The CDR3 is 12 amino acids. Germline loops: CDR1 LGHNA, CDR2 YSLEER. The ends were cut back, 5 bases at V and 12 bases at J, with 14 bases in the middle. The CDR3 DNA is TGCGCCAGCAGCGGGCCTCTGGGTACGCAGTTCTTC. Residues: CASSGPLGTQFF.